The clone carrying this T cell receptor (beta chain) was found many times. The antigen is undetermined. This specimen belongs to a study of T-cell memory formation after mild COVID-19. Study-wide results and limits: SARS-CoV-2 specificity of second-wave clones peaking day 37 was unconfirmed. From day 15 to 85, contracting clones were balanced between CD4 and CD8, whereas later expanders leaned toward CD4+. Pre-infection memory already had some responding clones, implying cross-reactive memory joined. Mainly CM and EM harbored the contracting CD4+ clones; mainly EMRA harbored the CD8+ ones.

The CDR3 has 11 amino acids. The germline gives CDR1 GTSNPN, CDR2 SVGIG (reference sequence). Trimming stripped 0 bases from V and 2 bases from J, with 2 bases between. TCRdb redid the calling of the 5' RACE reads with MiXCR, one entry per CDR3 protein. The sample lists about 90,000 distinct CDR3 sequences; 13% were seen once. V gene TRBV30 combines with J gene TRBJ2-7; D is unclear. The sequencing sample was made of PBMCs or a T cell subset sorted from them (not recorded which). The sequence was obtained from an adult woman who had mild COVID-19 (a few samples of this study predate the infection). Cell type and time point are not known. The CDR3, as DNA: TGTGCCTGGAGTGTAACCTACGAGCAGTACTTC. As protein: CAWSVTYEQYF.